This T cell receptor beta chain was sequenced in a study of CD8+ T cells in alopecia areata. Study context: The drug, tofacitinib, lasted 6 to 18 months, followed by 6 months off drug.

Trimming stripped 5 bases from V and 4 bases from J, with 9 bases between. Looked up from germline, CDR1 is SGHTA and CDR2 is FQGTGA. The CDR3 has 13 residues. Specified treatment: oral pan-JAK inhibitor, 5-10 mg twice daily. There are a few counts of this clone. The antigen remains undetermined. Following RNA extraction, reverse transcription yielded cDNA that acted as the sequencing template. Sequenced by immunoSEQ multiplex PCR; TCRdb stores in-frame clones only, minus some. Here the sample spans around 200,000 clones, around 58% being singletons. Study findings and constraints: Especially in alopecia totalis/universalis, lesional scalp showed greater clonality than normal scalp did. Scalp clonality decreased significantly with tofacitinib, and so did expanded CD8+ clones among the top 100.

The sequenced sample was CD8+ T cells sorted from blood, obtained at week 24, from a patient treated with tofacitinib. J is TRBJ2-1 and V is TRBV7-3; possibly TRBD1 for D (5 bases). The sequence was collected from a human donor with alopecia areata. CDR3 loop: CASSRTGYNEQFF. CDR3 nucleotide sequence: TGTGCCAGCAGCCGCACAGGTTACAATGAGCAGTTCTTC. The variable domain in full, completed from reference TRBV7-3 and TRBJ2-1, reads GAGVSQTPSNKVTEKGKYVELRCDPISGHTALYWYRQSLGQGPEFLIYFQGTGAADDSGLPNDRFFAVRPEGSVSTLKIQRTERGDSAVYLCASSRTGYNEQFFGPGTRLTVL.